This T cell receptor beta chain was identified during a study of human T cells and chemical hapten exposure. Study-level findings and limits: Expanded TCRs produced significantly more large CDR3 similarity clusters than controls did.

This CDR3 spans 13 amino acids. Trimming removed 2 bases from V and 10 bases from J, with 12 bases in between. Germline loops: CDR1 SNHLY, CDR2 FYNNEI. One entry per CDR3 protein results from TCRdb running MiXCR on the RACE reads. Of 150,000 to 200,000 distinct CDR3 sequences in the sample, about a fifth were seen once. Time point noted: patch test 1, 2 weeks after DPC sensitization. Treatment of the sample: therapeutic diphenylcyclopropenone sensitization with weekly scalp DPC. Before extraction, the whole blood was not fractionated, and total RNA was taken from it. As concerns this clonotype: Antigen specificity is unknown.

Sequenced here: whole blood, sampled in connection with sensitization to the hapten diphenylcyclopropenone (DPC). This TCR was sampled from a woman in her forties or fifties with alopecia areata. Some clones in this sample may be carry-over from other donors' samples. The genes are TRBV2 and TRBJ2-1; the D call may be TRBD1 or TRBD2 (6 bases each). CDR3 nucleotide sequence: TGTGCCAGCAGTGAAATCGGGGGCAGGGAGCAGTTCTTC. It encodes CASSEIGGREQFF.